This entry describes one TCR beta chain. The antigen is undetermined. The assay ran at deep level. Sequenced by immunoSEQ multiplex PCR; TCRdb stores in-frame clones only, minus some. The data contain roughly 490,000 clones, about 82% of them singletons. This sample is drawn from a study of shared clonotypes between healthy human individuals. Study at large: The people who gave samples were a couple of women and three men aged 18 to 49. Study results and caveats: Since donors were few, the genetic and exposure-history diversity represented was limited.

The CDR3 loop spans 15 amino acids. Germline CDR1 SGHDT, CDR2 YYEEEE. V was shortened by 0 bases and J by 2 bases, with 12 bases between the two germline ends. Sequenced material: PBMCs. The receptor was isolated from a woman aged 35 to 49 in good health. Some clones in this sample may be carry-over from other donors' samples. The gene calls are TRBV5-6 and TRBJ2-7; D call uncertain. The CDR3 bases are TGTGCCAGCAGCTTGGGTCTAGTGAAAACCTACGAGCAGTACTTC. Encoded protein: CASSLGLVKTYEQYF.